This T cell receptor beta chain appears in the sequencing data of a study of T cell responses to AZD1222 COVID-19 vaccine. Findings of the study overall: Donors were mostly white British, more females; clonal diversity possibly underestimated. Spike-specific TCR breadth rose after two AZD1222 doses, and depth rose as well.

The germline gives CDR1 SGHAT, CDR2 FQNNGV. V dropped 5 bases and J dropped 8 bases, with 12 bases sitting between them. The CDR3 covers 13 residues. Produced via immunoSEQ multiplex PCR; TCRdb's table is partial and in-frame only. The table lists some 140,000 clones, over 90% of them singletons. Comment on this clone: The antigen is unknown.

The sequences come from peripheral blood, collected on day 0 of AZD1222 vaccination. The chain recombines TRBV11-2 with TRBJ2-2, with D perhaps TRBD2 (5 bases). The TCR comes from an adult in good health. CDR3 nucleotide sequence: TGTGCCAGCAGCCCGCGGGCGGCGGGGGAGCTGTTTTTT. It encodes CASSPRAAGELFF.